This TCR beta chain was obtained from a study of T cell changes during pregnancy in multiple sclerosis. Measured with immunoSEQ multiplex PCR; TCRdb has only the in-frame clones, and not every one. The sample lists fewer than 20,000 clones; 80% to 90% were seen once. The germline gives CDR1 MNHEY, CDR2 SMNVEV (reference sequence). The CDR3 has 16 amino acids. Trimming at V came to 6 bases and at J to 2 bases, leaving 11 bases not matched to a gene. The input for sequencing was CD8+ T cells from peripheral blood mononuclear cells, taken in the third trimester of pregnancy. The sequence was obtained from a female donor in good health, enrolled as a control in a pregnancy study. V is TRBV27 and J is TRBJ2-7; 9 nucleotides line up with TRBD2. The CDR3 DNA reads TGTGCCAGCAGCTCCACCAGCGGGGGGCCCCCCTACGAGCAGTACTTC. This encodes CASSSTSGGPPYEQYF.